The 29 T cell receptor beta chains in this list originate from one sample, sequenced in a study of T cell responses to AZD1222 COVID-19 vaccine (dated by TCRdb to the early 2020s). Libraries were constructed by the immunoSEQ multiplex PCR assay. This is the immuneACCESS table as TCRdb keeps it, with only in-frame sequences that have V and J called. A part of the clones is gone; compared with another copy, unresolved V genes explain less than half, and the rest is unexplained. This sample is represented by approximately 150,000 clones; approximately 94% of them were singletons. The ten most abundant clones make up roughly 1.2% of the sample. Explained via the paper, the time point label denotes: baseline before first vaccination. Specimen: peripheral blood, collected on day 0 of AZD1222 vaccination. The receptors shown here come from an adult in good health.

This CDR3 reads CASSQVRSREAFF. CDR3 nucleotide sequence: TGCGCCAGCAGCCAAGTGAGGAGTAGAGAAGCTTTCTTT. The chain has TRBV4-3 and TRBJ1-1; D is ambiguous. V was clipped by 1 base and J by 8 bases, with 11 bases between them. The CDR3 sequence is 13 residues long. Germline V gene data show CDR1 as LGHNA and CDR2 as YSLEER.

The rearrangement joins TRBV6-2 or TRBV6-3 to TRBJ2-7; D is unclear. V lost 2 bases and J lost 4, with 12 bases in between. CDR1 and CDR2 (germline): MNHEY, SVGEGT. This CDR3 is 14 amino acids long. The CDR3 DNA reads TGTGCCAGCAGTTACGGGCAATGGGTTTACGAGCAGTACGTC. Its translation is CASSYGQWVYEQYV.

The chain employs TRBV5-4 and TRBJ2-1; D not resolved. Looked up from germline, CDR1 is SGHNT and CDR2 is YYREEE (reference sequence). V lost 4 bases to trimming and J lost 9 bases, with 14 bases between them. The CDR3 has 13 amino acids. CDR3 sequence: CASSEERHFEQFF. DNA of the CDR3: TGTGCCAGCAGCGAAGAGAGACACTTTGAGCAGTTCTTC.

In its sample, this clone was seen a few times. This sequence joins TRBV4-1 and TRBJ1-6; 8 positions match TRBD1. Trimming removed 5 bases from V and 7 bases from J; junction bases left unmatched: 13. Germline values: CDR1 MGHRA, CDR2 YSYEKL. This CDR3 has 17 amino acids. DNA of the CDR3: TGCGCCAGCAGCGGACGTTGGCGGACAGGGCGGAATTCACCCCTCCACTTT. Protein product: CASSGRWRTGRNSPLHF.

The genes are TRBV5-6 and TRBJ2-3; D possibly uses TRBD1 or TRBD2 (5 bases each). The length of the CDR3 is 15 residues. V lost 0 bases and J lost 1, with 9 bases in between. The germline gives CDR1 SGHDT, CDR2 YYEEEE. CDR3 region: CASSLVQGRTDTQYF. DNA of the CDR3: TGTGCCAGCAGCTTGGTGCAGGGACGCACAGATACGCAGTATTTT.

The CDR3 sequence is CASSSGIAGGEQYV. The CDR3 DNA reads as TGTGCCAGCAGTTCAGGGATAGCAGGGGGGGAGCAGTACGTC. The chain is built from TRBV27 and TRBJ2-7, with D tentatively TRBD1 (7 bases). The CDR3 runs to 14 residues. Trimming removed 4 bases at V and 7 bases at J, with 17 bases between. CDR1 and CDR2 (germline): MNHEY, SMNVEV (reference sequence).

This clone occurred once. The genes are TRBV5-1 and TRBJ2-2; 8 bases are shared with TRBD2. The CDR3 has 15 residues. Germline V gene data show CDR1 as SGHRS and CDR2 as YFSETQ. The trim removed 0 bases at V and 4 bases at J, leaving 2 bases unmatched. CDR3 sequence reads: CASSLATSGTGELFF. In DNA, the CDR3 is TGCGCCAGCAGCTTGGCCACTAGCGGCACCGGGGAGCTGTTTTTT.

The chain has TRBV12-3 or TRBV12-4 and TRBJ2-2; 8 positions match TRBD1. The CDR3 totals 13 residues. Trimming cost V 6 bases and J 3 bases; bases outside gene matches: 0. For the CDR3, the DNA is TGTGCCAGCAGGACAGGGGACACCGGGGAGCTGTTTTTT. Amino acid sequence: CASRTGDTGELFF.

The chain couples TRBV5-1 to TRBJ2-1, with TRBD2 matching 11 bases. CDR1 and CDR2 (germline): SGHRS, YFSETQ. This CDR3 contains 16 residues. V shed 2 bases and J 6 bases; nucleotides not matched to a gene: 7. The CDR3 reads CASSFPGTSGRNEQFF. As DNA, the CDR3 is TGCGCCAGCAGCTTCCCGGGGACTAGCGGTCGCAATGAGCAGTTCTTC. The variable domain in full, with the rest retrieved from reference TRBV5-1 and TRBJ2-1, is KAGVTQTPRYLIKTRGQQVTLSCSPISGHRSVSWYQQTPGQGLQFLFEYFSETQRNKGNFPGRFSGRQFSNSRSEMNVSTLELGDSALYLCASSFPGTSGRNEQFFGPGTRLTVL.

This clone was detected a few times. This chain connects TRBV11-2 to TRBJ1-2; TRBD1 matches 7 bases. CDR1 is SGHAT, CDR2 FQNNGV, per germline. The CDR3 is 14 residues long. V trimming: 4 bases; J trimming: 3 bases; junction bases outside the gene matches: 5. DNA of the CDR3: TGTGCCAGCAGCTGGGACAGAGCCCACTATGGCTACACCTTC. This translates into CASSWDRAHYGYTF.

The chain has TRBV6-5 and TRBJ2-7; 7 bases align to TRBD1. Per the germline V gene, CDR1 is MNHEY and CDR2 is SVGAGI. The CDR3 runs to 12 residues. V was clipped by 6 bases and J by 3 bases; unmatched bases: 2. The CDR3 reads CASSRQGYEQYV. CDR3 coding DNA: TGTGCCAGCAGCCGACAGGGCTACGAGCAGTACGTC.

The chain is built from TRBV2 and TRBJ2-7; D could derive from TRBD1 or TRBD2 (5 bases each). Germline lookup yields CDR1 SNHLY and CDR2 FYNNEI. V lost 1 base and J lost 2, with 12 bases in between. The CDR3 has 15 amino acids. The DNA for the CDR3 is TGTGCCAGCAGTGAAGGAGGGGCGCGAGCCTACGAGCAGTACGTC. Translation: CASSEGGARAYEQYV.

The chain couples TRBV5-1 to TRBJ2-1, with 8 bases lining up with TRBD2. Looked up from germline, CDR1 is SGHRS and CDR2 is YFSETQ. V shed 4 bases and J 4 bases; nucleotides not matched to a gene: 7. This CDR3 is built from 15 residues. The DNA for the CDR3 is TGCGCCAGCAGCCCGGGACTAGGTACATACAATGAGCAGTTCTTC. It yields the protein CASSPGLGTYNEQFF. The full variable domain, its missing parts supplied by reference TRBV5-1 and TRBJ2-1, is KAGVTQTPRYLIKTRGQQVTLSCSPISGHRSVSWYQQTPGQGLQFLFEYFSETQRNKGNFPGRFSGRQFSNSRSEMNVSTLELGDSALYLCASSPGLGTYNEQFFGPGTRLTVL.

V and J are TRBV18 and TRBJ1-3; D uncertain. The CDR3 spans 12 residues. V was clipped by 2 bases and J by 8 bases, with 7 bases between them. Germline-derived CDR1 and CDR2 are KGHSH and LQKENI. The CDR3 nucleotides are TGTGCCAGCTCACCAGGGGATTACACCATATATTTT. It yields the protein CASSPGDYTIYF. Full variable domain (missing parts from reference TRBV18 and TRBJ1-3): NAGVMQNPRHLVRRRGQEARLRCSPMKGHSHVYWYRQLPEEGLKFMVYLQKENIIDESGMPKERFSAEFPKEGPSILRIQQVVRGDSAAYFCASSPGDYTIYFGEGSWLTVV.

The chain recombines TRBV13 with TRBJ1-3; possibly TRBD1 for D (5 bases). The V end was cut by 4 bases, the J end by 4 bases, with 20 bases between. The germline gives CDR1 PRHDT, CDR2 FYEKMQ (reference sequence). The CDR3 spans 17 residues. The CDR3 DNA reads TGTGCCAGCAGCTCCTCCCTTATGGGGCACTGGGGAAACACCATATATTTT. Its protein product is CASSSSLMGHWGNTIYF. The whole variable domain, filled in from reference TRBV13 and TRBJ1-3, reads AAGVIQSPRHLIKEKRETATLKCYPIPRHDTVYWYQQGPGQDPQFLISFYEKMQSDKGSIPDRFSAQQFSDYHSELNMSSLELGDSALYFCASSSSLMGHWGNTIYFGEGSWLTVV.

This chain joins TRBV4-2 and TRBJ1-6; 9 bases agree with TRBD1. The germline gives CDR1 LGHNA, CDR2 YNFKEQ. Unmatched junction bases numbered 2, after V lost 1 base and J lost 1 base. The CDR3 runs 17 residues. CDR3 DNA sequence: TGTGCCAGCAGCCAAGGGACAGGGGCATCCTATAATTCACCCCTCCACTTT. This codes for CASSQGTGASYNSPLHF.

The V gene is TRBV7-2, the J gene TRBJ1-6; D unclear. The CDR3 has 13 amino acids. Germline V gives CDR1 SGHTA, CDR2 FQGNSA. Between the trimmed V and J ends, which lost 1 base and 13 bases, there was a span of 11 bases. In nucleotides, the CDR3 is TGTGCCAGCAGCTTAGGTGACAATCGGCCCCTCCACTTT. Residues: CASSLGDNRPLHF.

The chain carries TRBV7-9 and TRBJ1-4; maybe TRBD1 (6 bases). The CDR3 has 14 residues. Germline lookup yields CDR1 SEHNR and CDR2 FQNEAQ (reference sequence). Trimming left V 7 bases short and J 4 bases short, with 13 bases between. The CDR3 DNA sequence: TGTGCCAGCACCCCTGGACAGAGTAATGAAAAACTGTTTTTT. It specifies CASTPGQSNEKLFF. Filled out from reference TRBV7-9 and TRBJ1-4, the complete variable domain reads DTGVSQNPRHKITKRGQNVTFRCDPISEHNRLYWYRQTLGQGPEFLTYFQNEAQLEKSRLLSDRFSAERPKGSFSTLEIQRTEQGDSAMYLCASTPGQSNEKLFFGSGTQLSVL.

This rearrangement joins TRBV28 to TRBJ1-4; 8 bases map to TRBD1. From germline, CDR1 is MDHEN and CDR2 SYDVKM. V was clipped by 3 bases and J by 7 bases; unmatched bases: 10. CDR3 length equals 16 residues. CDR3 bases: TGTGCCAGCAGTTTTGGCTCGGACAGGGTAGTTGAAAAACTGTTTTTT. Translated: CASSFGSDRVVEKLFF. Full variable domain (remainder filled in from reference TRBV28 and TRBJ1-4): DVKVTQSSRYLVKRTGEKVFLECVQDMDHENMFWYRQDPGLGLRLIYFSYDVKMKEKGDIPEGYSVSREKKERFSLILESASTNQTSMYLCASSFGSDRVVEKLFFGSGTQLSVL.

This sequence joins TRBV25-1 and TRBJ1-5; TRBD1 is a possible D gene (5 bases). This CDR3 is built from 15 residues. The V gene's germline CDR1 is MGHDK and CDR2 SYGVNS. The V end lost 3 bases, the J end lost 3 bases, and 12 bases lay between the germline ends. CDR3 DNA: TGTGCCAGCAGTGATGGAAGGGGCCTCAATCAGCCCCAGCATTTT. Translated: CASSDGRGLNQPQHF.

The V call is TRBV2, the J call TRBJ1-5; tentatively, D is TRBD1 (5 bases). V lost 2 bases, J lost 7 bases, and 12 bases lay in between. The CDR3 runs 14 residues. In germline, CDR1 is SNHLY, CDR2 FYNNEI. CDR3 DNA sequence: TGTGCCAGCAGTGAATCAGGGTTCGAACAGCCCCAGCATTTT. It translates to CASSESGFEQPQHF.

This chain connects TRBV4-1 to TRBJ1-4, with 7 positions matching TRBD1. The CDR3 has 16 residues. Germline V lookup: CDR1 MGHRA, CDR2 YSYEKL. V shed 0 bases, J shed 2 bases, and the junction held 3 bases outside the gene matches. CDR3 DNA: TGCGCCAGCAGCCAAGAGACAGGGCGGACTAATGAAAAACTGTTTTTT. Amino acids: CASSQETGRTNEKLFF.

The chain combines TRBV6-6 with TRBJ1-5; TRBD1 matches 12 bases. The CDR3 runs 16 residues. The J segment lost 10 bases and the V segment lost 7 bases, leaving 14 bases of the junction unmatched. Germline V gene data show CDR1 as MNHNY and CDR2 as SVGAGI (reference sequence). The CDR3, as DNA: TGTGCCAGCACCAACCCCTGGGGACAGGGGGCAACTCCCCAGCATTTT. Translation: CASTNPWGQGATPQHF.

The chain uses TRBV24-1 and TRBJ2-1, with unresolved D. There are 15 residues in the CDR3. Trimming took 4 bases from V and 6 from J, leaving 15 bases between them. CDR1 is KGHDR, CDR2 SFDVKD, per germline. The CDR3 DNA sequence: TGTGCCACCAGTGACCTGGACGGTGAAGGCAATGAGCAGTTCTTC. As protein: CATSDLDGEGNEQFF.

The chain recombines TRBV5-4 with TRBJ2-7; D is perhaps TRBD2 (6 bases). CDR1 SGHNT and CDR2 YYREEE come from the germline V gene (reference sequence). The germline V and J ends were trimmed by 4 bases and 6 bases, with 11 bases remaining between them. This CDR3 spans 12 amino acids. The CDR3 DNA reads TGTGCCAGCAGCCCCATGGGGGGCGAGCAGTACGTC. Protein product: CASSPMGGEQYV.

This chain connects TRBV27 to TRBJ1-1; maybe TRBD1 (6 bases). The germline V gene encodes CDR1 MNHEY and CDR2 SMNVEV (reference sequence). V was trimmed by 2 bases and J by 5 bases, leaving 12 bases between them. The CDR3 spans 14 residues. For the CDR3, the DNA is TGTGCCAGCAGTTTAGTTCGGGGGCGGACTGAAGCTTTCTTT. This codes for CASSLVRGRTEAFF.

The chain is built from TRBV15 and TRBJ2-3; no clear D gene. The CDR3 consists of 12 residues. The germline V and J ends were trimmed by 1 base and 4 bases, with 3 bases remaining between them. Per the germline V gene, CDR1 is LNHNV and CDR2 is YYDKDF (reference sequence). This CDR3 is CATSRAADTQYF. In DNA form, the CDR3 reads TGTGCCACCAGCAGAGCGGCAGATACGCAGTATTTT.

With respect to this clone: An end of the junction does not agree with germline; a read error may underlie this. The CDR3 DNA reads TGTGCCAGCTCACCGTGGGGAGGCTTGAAGACTGAAGCTTTCTTT. Translated: CASSPWGGLKTEAFF. V usage is TRBV18 and J usage is TRBJ1-1; unclear D gene. Germline loops: CDR1 KGHSH, CDR2 LQKENI. This CDR3 comprises 15 residues. Based on the CDR3 plus reference TRBV18 and TRBJ1-1, the full variable domain is NAGVMQNPRHLVRRRGQEARLRCSPMKGHSHVYWYRQLPEEGLKFMVYLQKENIIDESGMPKERFSAEFPKEGPSILRIQQVVRGDSAAYFCASSPWGGLKTEAFFGQGTRLTVV.

This chain uses TRBV30 with TRBJ1-1; no clear D gene. The CDR3 spans 15 residues. Germline V gene lookup returns CDR1 GTSNPN and CDR2 SVGIG (reference sequence). V lost 0 bases and J lost 3, with 14 bases in between. The DNA for the CDR3 is TGTGCCTGGAGTGTACAAGTCACCGCATACACTGAAGCTTTCTTT. Protein sequence: CAWSVQVTAYTEAFF. Variable domain in full (rest from reference TRBV30 and TRBJ1-1): SQTIHQWPATLVQPVGSPLSLECTVEGTSNPNLYWYRQAAGRGLQLLFYSVGIGQISSEVPQNLSASRPQDRQFILSSKKLLLSDSGFYLCAWSVQVTAYTEAFFGQGTRLTVV.